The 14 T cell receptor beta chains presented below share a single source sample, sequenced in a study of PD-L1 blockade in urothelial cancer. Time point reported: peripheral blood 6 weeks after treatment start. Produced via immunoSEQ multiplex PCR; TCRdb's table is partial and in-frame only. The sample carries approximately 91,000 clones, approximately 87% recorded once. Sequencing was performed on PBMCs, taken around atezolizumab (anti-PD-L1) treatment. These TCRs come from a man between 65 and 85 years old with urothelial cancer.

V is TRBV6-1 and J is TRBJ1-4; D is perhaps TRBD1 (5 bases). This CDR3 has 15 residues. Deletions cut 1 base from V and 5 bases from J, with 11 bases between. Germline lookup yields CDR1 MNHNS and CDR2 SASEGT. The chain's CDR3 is CASSEGGRRNEKLFF. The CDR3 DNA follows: TGTGCCAGCAGTGAAGGGGGCAGACGGAATGAAAAACTGTTTTTT.

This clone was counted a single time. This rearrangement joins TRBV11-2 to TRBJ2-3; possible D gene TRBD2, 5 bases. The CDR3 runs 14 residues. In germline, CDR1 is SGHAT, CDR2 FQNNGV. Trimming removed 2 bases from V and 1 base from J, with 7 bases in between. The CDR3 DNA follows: TGTGCCAGCAGCTTATCCGGGGGCACAGATACGCAGTATTTT. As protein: CASSLSGGTDTQYF.

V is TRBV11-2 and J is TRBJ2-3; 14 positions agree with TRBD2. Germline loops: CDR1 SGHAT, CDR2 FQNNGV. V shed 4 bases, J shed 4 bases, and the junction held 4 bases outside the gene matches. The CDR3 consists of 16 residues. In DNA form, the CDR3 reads TGTGCCAGCAGCTCGGGACTAGCGGGAGAGGCAGATACGCAGTATTTT. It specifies CASSSGLAGEADTQYF.

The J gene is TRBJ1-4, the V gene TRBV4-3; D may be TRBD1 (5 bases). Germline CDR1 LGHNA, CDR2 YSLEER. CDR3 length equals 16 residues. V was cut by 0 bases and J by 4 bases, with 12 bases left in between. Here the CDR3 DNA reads TGCGCCAGCAGCCAAGATCTCGACAGTTATAATGAAAAACTGTTTTTT. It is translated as CASSQDLDSYNEKLFF.

The chain's CDR3 is CASSDLSSGGSYNEQFF. The CDR3 DNA follows: TGCGCCAGCAGTGACCTATCTAGCGGGGGCTCCTACAATGAGCAGTTCTTC. The chain joins TRBV10-1 to TRBJ2-1; 10 nucleotides align to TRBD2. This CDR3 spans 17 amino acids. Germline CDR1 and CDR2: WNHNN and SYGVQD (reference sequence). J gave up 0 bases and V 3 bases, and 5 bases lay outside the gene matches.

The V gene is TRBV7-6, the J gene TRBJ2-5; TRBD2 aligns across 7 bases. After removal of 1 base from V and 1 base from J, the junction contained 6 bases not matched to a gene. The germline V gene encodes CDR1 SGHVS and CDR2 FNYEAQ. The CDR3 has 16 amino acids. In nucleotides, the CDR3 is TGTGCCAGCAGCTTAGGAGCTAGCGGAACCCAAGAGACCCAGTACTTC. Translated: CASSLGASGTQETQYF. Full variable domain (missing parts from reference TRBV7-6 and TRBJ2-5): GAGVSQSPRYKVTKRGQDVALRCDPISGHVSLYWYRQALGQGPEFLTYFNYEAQQDKSGLPNDRFSAERPEGSISTLTIQRTEQRDSAMYRCASSLGASGTQETQYFGPGTRLLVL.

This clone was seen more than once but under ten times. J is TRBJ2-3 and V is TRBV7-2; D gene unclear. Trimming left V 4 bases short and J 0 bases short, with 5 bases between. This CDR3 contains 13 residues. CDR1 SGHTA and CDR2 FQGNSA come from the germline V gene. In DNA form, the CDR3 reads TGTGCCAGCAGCTCCTATAGCACAGATACGCAGTATTTT. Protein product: CASSSYSTDTQYF.

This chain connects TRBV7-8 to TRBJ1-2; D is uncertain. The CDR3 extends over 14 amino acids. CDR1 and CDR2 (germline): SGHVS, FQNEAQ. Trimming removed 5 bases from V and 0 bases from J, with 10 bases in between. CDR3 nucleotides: TGTGCCAGCAGCCCGACGACAACTAACTATGGCTACACCTTC. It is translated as CASSPTTTNYGYTF.

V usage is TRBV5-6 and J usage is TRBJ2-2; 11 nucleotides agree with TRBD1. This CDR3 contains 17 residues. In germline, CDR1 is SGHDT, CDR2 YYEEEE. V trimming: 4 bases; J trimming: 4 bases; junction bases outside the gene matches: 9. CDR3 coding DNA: TGTGCCAGCAGCGGCCTAAGGACAGGGGGCCTCACCGGGGAGCTGTTTTTT. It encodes CASSGLRTGGLTGELFF.

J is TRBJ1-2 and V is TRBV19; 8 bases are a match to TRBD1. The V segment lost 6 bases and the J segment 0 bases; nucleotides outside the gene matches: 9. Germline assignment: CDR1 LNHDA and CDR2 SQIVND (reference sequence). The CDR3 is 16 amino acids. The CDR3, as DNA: TGTGCCAGTAGGACCCGGGACAGGACTACTAACTATGGCTACACCTTC. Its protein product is CASRTRDRTTNYGYTF.

CDR3 DNA: TGCGCCAGCAGCTTCGCGGGGGAAGAGACCCAGTACTTC. This codes for CASSFAGEETQYF. The genes are TRBV5-1 and TRBJ2-5, with 7 bases lining up with TRBD2. With V trimmed by 2 bases and J by 3 bases, 1 base remained unmatched. Germline V CDR1 and CDR2: SGHRS, YFSETQ. The CDR3 length is 13 residues.

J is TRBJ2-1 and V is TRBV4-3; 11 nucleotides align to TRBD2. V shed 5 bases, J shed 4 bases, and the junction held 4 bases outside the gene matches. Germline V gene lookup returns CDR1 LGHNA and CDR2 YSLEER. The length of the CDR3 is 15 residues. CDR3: CASSARLAGYNEQFF. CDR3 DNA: TGCGCCAGCAGCGCGCGACTAGCGGGGTACAATGAGCAGTTCTTC.

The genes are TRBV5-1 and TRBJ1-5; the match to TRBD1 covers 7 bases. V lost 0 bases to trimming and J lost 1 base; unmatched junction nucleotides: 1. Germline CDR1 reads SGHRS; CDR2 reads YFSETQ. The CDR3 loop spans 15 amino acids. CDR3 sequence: CASSLEGQSNQPQHF. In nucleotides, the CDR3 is TGCGCCAGCAGCTTGGAGGGACAGAGCAATCAGCCCCAGCATTTT.

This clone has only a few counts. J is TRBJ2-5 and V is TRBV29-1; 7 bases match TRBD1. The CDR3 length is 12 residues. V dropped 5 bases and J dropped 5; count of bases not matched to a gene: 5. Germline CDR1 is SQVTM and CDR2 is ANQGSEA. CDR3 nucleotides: TGCAGCGTTAACAGGGGACAGGAGACCCAGTACTTC. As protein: CSVNRGQETQYF.